These 4 T cell receptor beta chains originate from one sample sequenced in a study of cytomegalovirus exposure and HLA in healthy donors. 13 Jbeta primers and 60 Vbeta primers were used for the PCR. Repertoires were generated with immunoSEQ multiplex PCR, while TCRdb's copy carries only in-frame clones and drops some. Among roughly 66,000 clones listed, roughly four fifths were seen once. The sample consisted of PBMCs. These TCRs come from a man in his fifties in good health and CMV-seronegative.

V usage is TRBV5-4 and J usage is TRBJ1-1; no clear D. Trimming shortened V by 2 bases and J by 6 bases, and 14 bases separated the two germline ends. Germline CDR1 reads SGHNT; CDR2 reads YYREEE (reference sequence). The CDR3 totals 14 residues. In DNA, the CDR3 is TGTGCCAGCAGCTTTCTAACAGATACCGCTGAAGCTTTCTTT. Translation gives CASSFLTDTAEAFF. Using reference TRBV5-4 and TRBJ1-1 for the parts outside the CDR3, the full variable domain is ETGVTQSPTHLIKTRGQQVTLRCSSQSGHNTVSWYQQALGQGPQFIFQYYREEENGRGNFPPRFSGLQFPNYSSELNVNALELDDSALYLCASSFLTDTAEAFFGQGTRLTVV.

The V gene is TRBV5-4, the J gene TRBJ1-3; D uncertain. V dropped 4 bases and J dropped 0 bases, with 8 bases sitting between them. The V gene's germline CDR1 is SGHNT and CDR2 YYREEE (reference sequence). This CDR3 region has 14 residues. This CDR3 is CASSRHGSGNTIYF. For the CDR3, the DNA is TGTGCCAGCAGCCGCCACGGCTCTGGAAACACCATATATTTT.

The chain is built from TRBV7-2 and TRBJ2-1; maybe TRBD2 (5 bases). This CDR3 has 15 amino acids. Germline values: CDR1 SGHTA, CDR2 FQGNSA. Trimming took 7 bases from V and 2 from J, leaving 15 bases between them. For the CDR3, the DNA is TGTGCCAGCACCGTGAGGGTCCAGGCCTACAATGAGCAGTTCTTC. Translation gives CASTVRVQAYNEQFF.

The rearrangement joins TRBV6-5 to TRBJ2-3; weak D call: TRBD2 (5 bases). Looked up from germline, CDR1 is MNHEY and CDR2 is SVGAGI. The CDR3 is 16 amino acids. V lost 0 bases and J lost 2, with 12 bases in between. The chain's CDR3 is CASSYSRAGLTDTQYF. The CDR3 region has the DNA TGTGCCAGCAGTTACTCGCGGGCGGGCCTCACAGATACGCAGTATTTT.